The 30 T cell receptor beta chains presented below share a single source sample, sequenced in a study of identical twins. TCRdb independently ran MiXCR on the 5' RACE reads; one entry per CDR3 protein. The profile shows 690,000 or so distinct CDR3 sequences, roughly 6% of them singletons. The material sequenced was naive T cells sorted from blood. The receptor source for this set is a man aged 18 to 30 in good health.

The sample holds one count of this clonotype. This chain joins TRBV21-1 and TRBJ2-2; the table's D call of TRBD2 was not tested on the DNA. TRBV21-1 is annotated as a pseudogene. The CDR3 sequence is 16 residues long. Here the CDR3 reads CASRPSGRGTPGELFF. Here the CDR3 DNA reads TGTGCCAGCAGACCTAGCGGGAGGGGGACGCCCGGGGAGCTGTTTTTT.

The J gene is TRBJ2-7, the V gene TRBV7-6, with D uncertain. V lost 3 bases, J lost 2 bases, and 11 bases lay in between. Germline V gene sequence: CDR1 SGHVS, CDR2 FNYEAQ. The CDR3 covers 14 residues. The CDR3 loop is CASSFKSAPYEQYF. The CDR3 nucleotides read TGTGCCAGCAGCTTCAAGTCTGCCCCCTACGAGCAGTACTTC.

The J gene is TRBJ2-3, the V gene TRBV30; D is uncertain. Germline CDR1 GTSNPN, CDR2 SVGIG (reference sequence). Trimming shortened V by 3 bases and J by 9 bases, and 13 bases separated the two germline ends. The CDR3 extends over 12 amino acids. The CDR3: CAWSNVQATQYF. CDR3 bases: TGTGCCTGGAGCAATGTCCAGGCCACGCAGTATTTT.

The rearrangement uses TRBV11-2 and TRBJ2-2; no firm D call. The CDR3 is made up of 18 amino acids. Germline V gene sequence: CDR1 SGHAT, CDR2 FQNNGV. V was pared by 3 bases and J by 0 bases, with 17 bases between. CDR3 nucleotide sequence: TGTGCCAGCAGCTTGAAATCTAACCGAGCTTCGAACACCGGGGAGCTGTTTTTT. Amino acid sequence: CASSLKSNRASNTGELFF.

This clonotype has at least ten counts. The chain is built from TRBV12-3 or TRBV12-4 and TRBJ2-7; 10 bases are a match to TRBD2. Trimming cost V 5 bases and J 3 bases; bases outside gene matches: 7. The CDR3 consists of 15 residues. Here the CDR3 reads CASSLGLAELYEQYV. The CDR3 coding sequence is TGTGCCAGCAGTCTCGGACTAGCGGAACTCTACGAGCAGTACGTC.

This clonotype was counted many times. The chain recombines TRBV6-5 with TRBJ2-1; D is unclear. The germline gives CDR1 MNHEY, CDR2 SVGAGI. CDR3 size: 13 residues. Trimming left V 3 bases short and J 6 bases short, with 9 bases between. CDR3 nucleotide sequence: TGTGCCAGCAGTTATTCCGAACTCAATGAGCAGTTCTTC. Residues: CASSYSELNEQFF.

This clonotype appeared many times. The rearrangement uses TRBV12-3 or TRBV12-4 and TRBJ1-5, with 8 bases matching TRBD1. Trimming cost V 5 bases and J 1 base; bases outside gene matches: 1. This CDR3 is 14 amino acids long. The CDR3 loop reads CASSTGGSNQPQHF. DNA for the CDR3: TGTGCCAGCAGTACAGGGGGGAGCAATCAGCCCCAGCATTTT.

In this sample, this clonotype turned up many times. V usage is TRBV12-3 or TRBV12-4 and J usage is TRBJ2-1; perhaps TRBD2 as D (5 bases). Between the trimmed V and J ends, which lost 4 bases and 10 bases, there was a span of 8 bases. The CDR3 has 11 amino acids. The chain's CDR3 is CASSSGFEQFF. DNA of the CDR3: TGTGCCAGCAGTTCGGGATTCGAGCAGTTCTTC.

This clonotype was picked up many times. The chain joins TRBV20-1 to TRBJ2-5; TRBD1 might be the D (6 bases). CDR1 is DFQATT and CDR2 is SNEGSKA in the germline V gene (reference sequence). The CDR3 runs to 13 residues. V shed 2 bases and J shed 4 bases, with 11 bases lying between them. The CDR3 region has the DNA TGCAGTGCTAGACAGGGGCCCACAGAGACCCAGTACTTC. This translates into CSARQGPTETQYF.

This clonotype was counted at least ten times. The chain recombines TRBV10-3 with TRBJ1-1, with D possibly matching TRBD1 (5 bases). Trimming cost V 9 bases and J 1 base, with 12 bases left between them. Germline CDR1 and CDR2: ENHRY and SYGVKD. The length of the CDR3 is 13 residues. The CDR3 nucleotides read TGTGCCATGGGACGGACACAGAACACTGAAGCTTTCTTT. As protein: CAMGRTQNTEAFF.

This clonotype was detected many times. The DNA for the CDR3 is TGTGCCAGCAGCCAAGAAGTGGAACTGAACACTGAAGCTTTCTTT. It codes for CASSQEVELNTEAFF. The rearrangement joins TRBV4-2 to TRBJ1-1; D call uncertain. CDR3 size: 15 residues. The germline CDR1 and CDR2 sequences are LGHNA and YNFKEQ. V was trimmed by 0 bases and J by 0 bases, leaving 8 bases between them.

This clonotype occurred many times. The chain uses TRBV11-2 and TRBJ2-7; TRBD2 aligns across 13 bases. The germline V gene has CDR1 SGHAT and CDR2 FQNNGV. Trimming at V came to 5 bases and at J to 0 bases, leaving 7 bases not matched to a gene. The CDR3 has 17 residues. CDR3 in amino acids: CASSQGLAGENSYEQYF. The CDR3 DNA is TGTGCCAGCAGCCAAGGACTAGCGGGAGAAAACTCCTACGAGCAGTACTTC. Variable domain in full (rest from reference TRBV11-2 and TRBJ2-7): EAGVAQSPRYKIIEKRQSVAFWCNPISGHATLYWYQQILGQGPKLLIQFQNNGVVDDSQLPKDRFSAERLKGVDSTLKIQPAKLEDSAVYLCASSQGLAGENSYEQYFGPGTRLTVT.

This clonotype showed up many times. This chain connects TRBV7-2 to TRBJ2-1; a possible D gene is TRBD2 (6 bases). This CDR3 comprises 16 residues. The germline V gene has CDR1 SGHTA and CDR2 FQGNSA. Trimming pared 5 bases from V and 6 bases from J, leaving 20 bases between. The CDR3 protein is CASSPSLREVVNEQFF. The CDR3 bases are TGTGCCAGCAGCCCCTCTTTGCGGGAAGTCGTCAATGAGCAGTTCTTC.

This clonotype was detected ten times or more. The J gene is TRBJ2-2, the V gene TRBV27; maybe TRBD2 (5 bases). Germline V gene sequence: CDR1 MNHEY, CDR2 SMNVEV (reference sequence). The CDR3 is 13 residues long. V was cut by 8 bases and J by 8 bases, with 15 bases left in between. The CDR3 region is CASRPGSGGELFF. CDR3 DNA sequence: TGTGCCAGCCGACCCGGGTCGGGAGGGGAGCTGTTTTTT.

This clonotype came up a few times. The chain recombines TRBV28 with TRBJ2-6; TRBD1 agrees at 7 bases. This CDR3 spans 19 amino acids. CDR1 MDHEN and CDR2 SYDVKM come from the germline V gene. J was trimmed by 3 bases and V by 8 bases; bases with no gene match: 19. The CDR3 DNA follows: TGTGCCAGCTTAGGCGCCCGGGACAGAAGCCTAGATGGGGCCAACGTCCTGACTTTC. Encoded protein: CASLGARDRSLDGANVLTF. The full variable domain, completed using reference TRBV28 and TRBJ2-6, is DVKVTQSSRYLVKRTGEKVFLECVQDMDHENMFWYRQDPGLGLRLIYFSYDVKMKEKGDIPEGYSVSREKKERFSLILESASTNQTSMYLCASLGARDRSLDGANVLTFGAGSRLTVL.

Only a few counts were recorded for this clonotype. The chain combines TRBV6-1 with TRBJ1-5; 8 bases match TRBD1. This CDR3 spans 15 amino acids. Germline CDR1 reads MNHNS; CDR2 reads SASEGT. V lost 6 bases to trimming and J lost 5 bases; unmatched junction nucleotides: 9. The CDR3 bases are TGTGCCAGCAGGCCCAGGACAGGGCCCGATCAGCCCCAGCATTTT. Protein sequence: CASRPRTGPDQPQHF.

This clonotype was seen a handful of times. This chain uses TRBV20-1 with TRBJ2-7, with a tentative D call TRBD2 (6 bases). V lost 3 bases and J 6 bases, leaving 15 bases between the germline ends. The CDR3 spans 13 residues. Germline V gives CDR1 DFQATT, CDR2 SNEGSKA (reference sequence). CDR3 sequence (DNA): TGCAGTGCTAGGAGCGGGCTGAGGGGCGAGCAGTACTTC. It is translated as CSARSGLRGEQYF.

This clonotype was counted between two and nine times. This rearrangement joins TRBV20-1 to TRBJ2-3; 9 bases line up with TRBD1. J gave up 0 bases and V 3 bases, and 7 bases lay outside the gene matches. The CDR3 length is 16 residues. Germline V gene sequence: CDR1 DFQATT, CDR2 SNEGSKA (reference sequence). As DNA, the CDR3 is TGCAGTGCTAGTTCCATCACAGGGGGCAGCACAGATACGCAGTATTTT. Translated: CSASSITGGSTDTQYF.

This clonotype has ten or more counts. CDR3 region: CASRRQGGTGELFF. CDR3 DNA sequence: TGTGCCAGCAGAAGACAGGGCGGCACCGGGGAGCTGTTTTTT. The V gene is TRBV25-1, the J gene TRBJ2-2, with 7 positions matching TRBD1. Trimming took 6 bases from V and 4 from J; bases not matched to a gene: 5. Germline V gives CDR1 MGHDK, CDR2 SYGVNS. The CDR3 extends over 14 amino acids.

The rearrangement joins TRBV5-5 to TRBJ1-5, with 8 positions matching TRBD1. Germline CDR1 reads SGHKS; CDR2 reads YYEKEE (reference sequence). V gave up 4 bases and J gave up 4 bases; unmatched junction bases: 10. The CDR3 has 16 residues. The CDR3 here is CASSLTGGTSNQPQHF. CDR3 DNA: TGTGCCAGCAGCCTTACAGGGGGTACTTCGAATCAGCCCCAGCATTTT.

In this sample, this clonotype turned up a few times. The V call is TRBV10-3, the J call TRBJ2-2; possible D gene TRBD1, 5 bases. V was pared by 9 bases and J by 0 bases, with 5 bases between. The V gene's germline CDR1 is ENHRY and CDR2 SYGVKD. This CDR3 is 12 amino acids long. CDR3 in amino acids: CAMTANTGELFF. In DNA form, the CDR3 reads TGTGCCATGACAGCGAACACCGGGGAGCTGTTTTTT.

This clonotype was recorded at least ten times. The J gene is TRBJ2-7, the V gene TRBV12-3 or TRBV12-4, with 10 bases lining up with TRBD2. This CDR3 is 17 amino acids long. V was clipped by 3 bases and J by 6 bases; unmatched bases: 14. The chain's CDR3 is CASSLGTKLAGLSEQYV. DNA for the CDR3: TGTGCCAGCAGTTTGGGGACAAAACTAGCGGGACTCTCCGAGCAGTACGTC.

V and J are TRBV27 and TRBJ2-3; 9 positions agree with TRBD2. The CDR3 length is 14 residues. Germline CDR1 is MNHEY and CDR2 is SMNVEV (reference sequence). Trimming removed 4 bases from V and 8 bases from J; junction bases left unmatched: 7. CDR3 sequence reads: CASSSSGAGGTQYF. The CDR3 DNA is TGTGCCAGCAGTTCTAGCGGAGCGGGAGGTACGCAGTATTTT.

This clonotype was counted only a few times. The CDR3 DNA reads as TGTGCCAGCAAGGATCGAGAGACCCAGTACTTC. It yields the protein CASKDRETQYF. This chain joins TRBV6-5 and TRBJ2-5, with D unclear. The CDR3 is 11 residues long. Trimming left V 7 bases short and J 4 bases short, with 7 bases between. The germline V gene encodes CDR1 MNHEY and CDR2 SVGAGI.

The chain has TRBV2 and TRBJ1-4; 8 positions agree with TRBD1. The CDR3 runs 13 residues. Germline assignment: CDR1 SNHLY and CDR2 FYNNEI. J was trimmed by 8 bases and V by 6 bases; bases with no gene match: 5. CDR3 nucleotide sequence: TGTGCCAGCAGAGCAGGGGGCGCAGAAAAACTGTTTTTT. Protein: CASRAGGAEKLFF.

Many counts were recorded for this clonotype. The chain recombines TRBV7-9 with TRBJ2-1; TRBD2 might be the D (5 bases). Germline CDR1 is SEHNR and CDR2 is FQNEAQ (reference sequence). The CDR3 spans 12 residues. The V and J ends lost 2 bases and 7 bases respectively, with 6 bases between them. The chain's CDR3 is CASSLIANEQFF. The CDR3 DNA reads TGTGCCAGCAGCTTAATAGCGAATGAGCAGTTCTTC.

This clonotype was recorded many times. The J gene is TRBJ1-2, the V gene TRBV30; weak D call: TRBD1 (6 bases). The V gene lost 7 bases and the J gene lost 8 bases, with 17 bases spanning the gap. The CDR3 sequence is 12 residues long. Per the germline V gene, CDR1 is GTSNPN and CDR2 is SVGIG (reference sequence). This chain's CDR3 is CASTRQGLGYTF. The CDR3 DNA is TGTGCCTCCACGAGGCAGGGGCTCGGCTACACCTTC.

This clonotype was detected a few times. V and J are TRBV6-2 or TRBV6-3 and TRBJ2-1, with 8 bases that match TRBD2. After removal of 5 bases from V and 13 bases from J, the junction contained 10 bases not matched to a gene. CDR3 length equals 13 residues. CDR1 and CDR2 (germline): MNHEY, SVGEGT. This chain's CDR3 is CASSLPPGGPQFF. CDR3 coding DNA: TGTGCCAGCAGTCTACCCCCGGGAGGGCCTCAGTTCTTC.

In its sample, this clonotype was seen a few times. The J gene is TRBJ2-1, the V gene TRBV20-1, with 10 positions matching TRBD2. The ends lost 3 bases at V and 1 base at J; junction bases unmatched: 6. Germline V gives CDR1 DFQATT, CDR2 SNEGSKA (reference sequence). This CDR3 has 16 amino acids. The CDR3 region is CSASASGSLSYNEQFF. CDR3 in DNA: TGCAGTGCTAGTGCTAGCGGGAGCCTATCCTACAATGAGCAGTTCTTC.

The table lists this clonotype with a few counts. The chain recombines TRBV7-2 with TRBJ2-3, with 11 bases matching TRBD2. The germline CDR1 and CDR2 sequences are SGHTA and FQGNSA. V lost 0 bases, J lost 4 bases, and 9 bases stayed unmatched. This CDR3 spans 18 amino acids. The CDR3 spells CASSLATIAGGYADTQYF. The CDR3 DNA reads as TGTGCCAGCAGCTTAGCCACAATAGCGGGAGGGTACGCAGATACGCAGTATTTT.